The clone carrying this TCR beta chain was counted only a few times. Its antigen is not identified. V lost 3 bases and J 0 bases, leaving 18 bases between the germline ends. CDR3 length: 17 residues. Germline V gives CDR1 SGDLS, CDR2 YYNGEE. Sorting that relied on CD45RO/CCR7/CD25/CD127/CD95/CD27 yielded CD4+ naive, central memory, regulatory and stem cell-like memory cells. The data derive from a study of beta chain features in type 1 diabetes. Points from the study as a whole: The VDJ junctions of type 1 diabetes patients carried fewer insertions and more deletions. Cells that show high TCR expression could be over-represented by cDNA sequencing. The naive, central memory and Treg TCRB repertoires of patients appeared to be more similar to one another than those of healthy donors. People with Type 1 diabetes carried modestly yet significantly shorter TCRB CDR3s in all four CD4+ subsets.

Investigators reverse transcribed all isolated RNA, so they sequenced expressed TCRB transcripts. Only in-frame clones appear in the TCRdb table, and some are missing; sequencing was by immunoSEQ multiplex PCR. Here the sample spans a few hundred thousand clones, roughly 20% being singletons. This sequence was found in a woman aged 40 to 49 with type 1 diabetes. The sample taken for sequencing was naive CD4+ T cells from blood. The chain employs TRBV9 and TRBJ1-2, with D possibly being TRBD1 (5 bases). The CDR3 is CASSAPRPGRTNYGYTF. The CDR3 DNA reads as TGTGCCAGCAGCGCGCCACGGCCAGGGCGCACTAACTATGGCTACACCTTC.